Listed below are T cell receptor beta chains from one sample, sequenced in a study of T cells in Graves' hyperthyroidism and ophthalmopathy. TCRdb itself ran the multiplex PCR reads through MiXCR, one entry per CDR3 protein. Of 200,000 to 250,000 distinct CDR3 sequences detected, 16% appear once; the ten largest clones hold about 29%. Sequencing was performed on blood. Every receptor here comes from a woman younger than 35 with Graves' ophthalmopathy. CDR3s include the opening cysteine and the closing phenylalanine or tryptophan. Fields, in order: J gene, V gene, clone size, D gene, CDR3 protein, CDR3 DNA. The D gene is left open where the match is weak. Clone size appears in some rows only: once, few, many, or a class for an expanded clone.

j_gene: TRBJ2-3
v_gene: TRBV29-1
abundance: many
d_gene: TRBD2
CDR3aa: CSVGGRGARTDTQYF
CDR3nt: TGCAGCGTTGGGGGGAGGGGAGCCCGCACAGATACGCAGTATTTT

j_gene: TRBJ2-3
v_gene: TRBV20-1
abundance: many
d_gene: TRBD2
CDR3aa: CSANPLAGVYSDTQYF
CDR3nt: TGCAGTGCTAACCCACTAGCGGGAGTTTATTCGGATACGCAGTATTTT

j_gene: TRBJ2-7
v_gene: TRBV20-1
abundance: -
d_gene: -
CDR3aa: CSARAYMAYEQYF
CDR3nt: TGCAGTGCTAGAGCCTACATGGCCTACGAGCAGTACTTC

j_gene: TRBJ2-1
v_gene: TRBV20-1
abundance: many
d_gene: -
CDR3aa: CSARVRPEQFF
CDR3nt: TGCAGTGCTAGAGTTAGACCTGAGCAGTTCTTC

j_gene: TRBJ1-2
v_gene: TRBV2
abundance: many
d_gene: TRBD1
CDR3aa: CASSLNRGLPHGYTF
CDR3nt: TGTGCCAGCAGTTTAAACAGGGGGCTCCCCCATGGCTACACCTTC

j_gene: TRBJ2-2
v_gene: TRBV4-1
abundance: many
d_gene: TRBD2
CDR3aa: CASSPMGLAGFANTGELFF
CDR3nt: TGCGCCAGCAGCCCCATGGGACTAGCGGGTTTCGCGAACACCGGGGAGCTGTTTTTT

j_gene: TRBJ2-2
v_gene: TRBV28
abundance: many
d_gene: -
CDR3aa: CASSPWRLDTGELFF
CDR3nt: TGTGCCAGCAGTCCCTGGAGGTTGGACACCGGGGAGCTGTTTTTT

j_gene: TRBJ1-2
v_gene: TRBV28
abundance: many
d_gene: TRBD1
CDR3aa: CASSLVTGASGNGYTF
CDR3nt: TGTGCCAGCAGTTTGGTGACAGGGGCGTCGGGAAATGGCTACACCTTC

j_gene: TRBJ2-7
v_gene: TRBV5-8
abundance: many
d_gene: -
CDR3aa: CASSLADNLYEQYF
CDR3nt: TGTGCCAGCAGCTTGGCCGATAACCTCTACGAGCAGTACTTC

j_gene: TRBJ1-5
v_gene: TRBV28
abundance: many
d_gene: -
CDR3aa: CASTERGVQPQHF
CDR3nt: TGTGCCAGCACTGAAAGAGGGGTCCAGCCCCAGCATTTT

j_gene: TRBJ1-5
v_gene: TRBV12-3/TRBV12-4
abundance: many
d_gene: TRBD1
CDR3aa: CASSTGERRNQPQHF
CDR3nt: TGTGCCAGCAGTACAGGGGAGAGGAGGAATCAGCCCCAGCATTTT

j_gene: TRBJ1-1
v_gene: TRBV28
abundance: many
d_gene: -
CDR3aa: CASRFVGYTEAFF
CDR3nt: TGTGCCAGCAGATTCGTGGGTTACACTGAAGCTTTCTTT

j_gene: TRBJ2-1
v_gene: TRBV28
abundance: many
d_gene: TRBD2
CDR3aa: CASSLLQTSGRDNEQFF
CDR3nt: TGTGCCAGCAGCCTACTCCAGACTAGCGGGAGGGACAATGAGCAGTTCTTC

j_gene: TRBJ2-3
v_gene: TRBV2
abundance: many
d_gene: -
CDR3aa: CASRLTGVRTDTQYF
CDR3nt: TGTGCCAGCAGGTTAACGGGGGTACGCACAGATACGCAGTATTTT

j_gene: TRBJ1-6
v_gene: TRBV6-1
abundance: once
d_gene: -
CDR3aa: CASYRAKGSIPLHF
CDR3nt: TGTGCCAGCTACAGGGCCAAAGGATCTATTCCCCTCCACTTT

j_gene: TRBJ2-7
v_gene: TRBV11-1
abundance: many
d_gene: -
CDR3aa: CASSSPRAVGKTYEQYF
CDR3nt: TGTGCCAGCAGCTCCCCCCGAGCGGTCGGGAAAACCTACGAGCAGTACTTC

j_gene: TRBJ2-7
v_gene: TRBV6-1
abundance: many
d_gene: -
CDR3aa: CASRTGGMGEQYF
CDR3nt: TGTGCCAGCAGAACCGGGGGTATGGGAGAGCAGTACTTC

j_gene: TRBJ1-2
v_gene: TRBV14
abundance: many
d_gene: -
CDR3aa: CASSPGSAWGYTF
CDR3nt: TGTGCCAGCAGCCCGGGGAGTGCCTGGGGCTACACCTTC